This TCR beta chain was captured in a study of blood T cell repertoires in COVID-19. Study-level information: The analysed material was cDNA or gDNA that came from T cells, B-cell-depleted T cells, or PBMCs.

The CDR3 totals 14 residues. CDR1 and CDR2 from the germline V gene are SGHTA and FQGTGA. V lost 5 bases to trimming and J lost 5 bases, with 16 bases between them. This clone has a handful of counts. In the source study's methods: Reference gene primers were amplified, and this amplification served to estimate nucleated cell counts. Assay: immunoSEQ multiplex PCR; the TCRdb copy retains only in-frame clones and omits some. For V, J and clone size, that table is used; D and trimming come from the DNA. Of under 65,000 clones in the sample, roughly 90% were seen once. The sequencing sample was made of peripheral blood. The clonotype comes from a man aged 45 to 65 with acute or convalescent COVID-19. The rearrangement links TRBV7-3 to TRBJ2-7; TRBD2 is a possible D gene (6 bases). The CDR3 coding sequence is TGTGCCAGCAGCCCGGTCGGGGTAGCGGACGAGCAGTACTTC. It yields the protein CASSPVGVADEQYF.